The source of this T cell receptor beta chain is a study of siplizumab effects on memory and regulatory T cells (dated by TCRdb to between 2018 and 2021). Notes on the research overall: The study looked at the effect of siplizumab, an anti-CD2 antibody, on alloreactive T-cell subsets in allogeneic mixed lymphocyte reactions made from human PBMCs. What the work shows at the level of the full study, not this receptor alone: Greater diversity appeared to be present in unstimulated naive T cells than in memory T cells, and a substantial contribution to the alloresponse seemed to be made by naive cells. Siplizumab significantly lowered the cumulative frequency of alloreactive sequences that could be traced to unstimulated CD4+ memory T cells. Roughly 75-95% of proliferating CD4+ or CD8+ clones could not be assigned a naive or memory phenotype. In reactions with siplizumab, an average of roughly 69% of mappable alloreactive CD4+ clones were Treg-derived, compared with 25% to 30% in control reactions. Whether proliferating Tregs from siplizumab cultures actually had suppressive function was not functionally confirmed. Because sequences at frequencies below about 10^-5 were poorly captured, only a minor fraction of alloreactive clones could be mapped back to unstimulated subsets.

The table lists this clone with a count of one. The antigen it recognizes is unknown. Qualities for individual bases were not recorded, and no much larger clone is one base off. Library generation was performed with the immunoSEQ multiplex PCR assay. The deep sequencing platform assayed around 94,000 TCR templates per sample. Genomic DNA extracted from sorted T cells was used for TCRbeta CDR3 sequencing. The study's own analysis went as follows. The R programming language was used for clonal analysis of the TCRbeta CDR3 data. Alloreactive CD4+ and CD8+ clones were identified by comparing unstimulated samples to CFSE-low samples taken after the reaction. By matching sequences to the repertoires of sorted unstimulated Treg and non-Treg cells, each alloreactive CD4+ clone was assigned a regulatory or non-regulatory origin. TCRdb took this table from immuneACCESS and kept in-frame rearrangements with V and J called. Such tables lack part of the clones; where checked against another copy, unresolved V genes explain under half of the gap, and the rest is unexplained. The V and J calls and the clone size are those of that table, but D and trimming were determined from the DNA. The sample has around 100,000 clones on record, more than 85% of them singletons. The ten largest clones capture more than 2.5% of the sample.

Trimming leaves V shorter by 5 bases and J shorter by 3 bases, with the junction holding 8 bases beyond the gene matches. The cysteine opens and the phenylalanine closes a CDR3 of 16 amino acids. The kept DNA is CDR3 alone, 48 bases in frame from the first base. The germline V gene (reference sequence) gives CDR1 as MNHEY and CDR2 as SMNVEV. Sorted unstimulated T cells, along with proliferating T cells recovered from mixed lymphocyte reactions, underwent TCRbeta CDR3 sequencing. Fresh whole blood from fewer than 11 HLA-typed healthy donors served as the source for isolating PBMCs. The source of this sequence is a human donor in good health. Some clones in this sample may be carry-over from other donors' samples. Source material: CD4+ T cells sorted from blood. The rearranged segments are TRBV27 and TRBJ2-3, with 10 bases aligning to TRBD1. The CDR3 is CASSPFRDRGTDTQYF. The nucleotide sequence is TGTGCCAGCAGTCCCTTCCGGGACAGGGGTACAGATACGCAGTATTTT.